This TCR beta chain was sequenced in a study of T-cell memory formation after mild COVID-19. A note on this clonotype: The antigen remains undetermined.

Notes on the study in general: Some clones that responded turned up in pre-infection memory, which suggests that cross-reactive memory joined in. Those CD4+ clones that contracted were mainly in CM and EM (CD8+ ones in EMRA). Clones from the second wave (peaking day 37) had unconfirmed SARS-CoV-2 specificity.

The authors produced TCR alpha and TCR beta cDNA libraries with sample barcodes and UMIs by 5'RACE using constant-segment primers. TCRdb reanalysed the 5' RACE reads using MiXCR and keeps one entry per CDR3 protein. The sample holds 110,000 to 150,000 distinct CDR3 sequences, 20% to 25% seen once. The CDR3 length is 15 residues. CDR1 and CDR2 from the germline V gene are SEHNR and FQNEAQ (reference sequence). V was clipped by 4 bases and J by 4 bases, with 16 bases between them. The chain has TRBV7-9 and TRBJ1-2; D is uncertain. Input material: PBMCs or a T cell subset sorted from them (not recorded which). This TCR came from an adult woman who had mild COVID-19 (a few samples of this study predate the infection). Cell type and time point are not known. DNA for the CDR3: TGTGCCAGCAGCTCCCCTTCTGGGGTTAGCTATGGCTACACCTTC. This encodes CASSSPSGVSYGYTF.